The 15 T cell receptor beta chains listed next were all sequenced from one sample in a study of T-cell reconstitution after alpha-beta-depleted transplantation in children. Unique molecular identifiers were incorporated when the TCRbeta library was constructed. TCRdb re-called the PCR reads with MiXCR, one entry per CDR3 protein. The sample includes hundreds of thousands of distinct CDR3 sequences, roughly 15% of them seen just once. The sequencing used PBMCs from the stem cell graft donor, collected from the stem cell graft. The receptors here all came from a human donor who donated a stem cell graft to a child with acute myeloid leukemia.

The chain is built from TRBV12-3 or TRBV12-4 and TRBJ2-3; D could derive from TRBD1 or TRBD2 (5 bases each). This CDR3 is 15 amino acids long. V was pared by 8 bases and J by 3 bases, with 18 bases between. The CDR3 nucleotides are TGTGCCAGCCAAGGCCAGGGCAGGAGGACAGATACGCAGTATTTT. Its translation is CASQGQGRRTDTQYF.

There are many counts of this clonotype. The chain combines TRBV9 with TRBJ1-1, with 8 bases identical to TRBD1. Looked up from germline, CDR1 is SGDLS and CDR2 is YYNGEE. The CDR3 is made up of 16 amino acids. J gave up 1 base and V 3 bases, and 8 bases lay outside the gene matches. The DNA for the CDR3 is TGTGCCAGCAGCGGAGGGAAGGGGACAGGGAACACTGAAGCTTTCTTT. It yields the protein CASSGGKGTGNTEAFF.

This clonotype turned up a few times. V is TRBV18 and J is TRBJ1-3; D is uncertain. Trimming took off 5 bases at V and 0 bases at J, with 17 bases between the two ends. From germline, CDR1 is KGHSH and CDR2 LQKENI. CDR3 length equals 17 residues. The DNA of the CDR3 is TGTGCCAGCTCAGCCGAACTCAAGGTCTTCTCTGGAAACACCATATATTTT. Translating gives CASSAELKVFSGNTIYF.

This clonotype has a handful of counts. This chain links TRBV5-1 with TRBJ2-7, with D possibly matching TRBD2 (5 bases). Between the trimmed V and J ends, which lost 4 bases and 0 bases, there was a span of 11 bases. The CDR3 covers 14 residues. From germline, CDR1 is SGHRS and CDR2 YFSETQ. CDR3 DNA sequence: TGCGCCAGCAGCCCTTTGGCGGGCTCCTACGAGCAGTACTTC. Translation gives CASSPLAGSYEQYF.

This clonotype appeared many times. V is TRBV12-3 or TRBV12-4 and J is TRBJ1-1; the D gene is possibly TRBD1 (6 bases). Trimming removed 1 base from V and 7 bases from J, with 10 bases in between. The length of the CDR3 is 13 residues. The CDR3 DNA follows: TGTGCCAGCAGTTTAGGAGGACAGATTGAAGCTTTCTTT. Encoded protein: CASSLGGQIEAFF.

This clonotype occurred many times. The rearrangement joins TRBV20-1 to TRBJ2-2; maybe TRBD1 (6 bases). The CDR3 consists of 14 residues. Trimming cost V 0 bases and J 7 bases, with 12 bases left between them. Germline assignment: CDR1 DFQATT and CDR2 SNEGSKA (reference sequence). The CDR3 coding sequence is TGCAGTGCTAGAGATCAACAGGGAAGCGGGGAGCTGTTTTTT. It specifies CSARDQQGSGELFF.

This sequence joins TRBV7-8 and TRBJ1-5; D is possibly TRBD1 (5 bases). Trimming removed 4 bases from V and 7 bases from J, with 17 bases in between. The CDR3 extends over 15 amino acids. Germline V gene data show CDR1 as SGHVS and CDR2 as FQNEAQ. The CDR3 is CASSSAGPGVQPQHF. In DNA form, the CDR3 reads TGTGCCAGCAGCTCCGCGGGTCCGGGGGTCCAGCCCCAGCATTTT.

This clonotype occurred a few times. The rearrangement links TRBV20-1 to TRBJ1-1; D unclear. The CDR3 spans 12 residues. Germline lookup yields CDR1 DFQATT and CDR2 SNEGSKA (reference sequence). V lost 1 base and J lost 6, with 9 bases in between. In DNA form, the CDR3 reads TGCAGTGCTAGAGCGCCGGGAGCTGAAGCTTTCTTT. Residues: CSARAPGAEAFF.

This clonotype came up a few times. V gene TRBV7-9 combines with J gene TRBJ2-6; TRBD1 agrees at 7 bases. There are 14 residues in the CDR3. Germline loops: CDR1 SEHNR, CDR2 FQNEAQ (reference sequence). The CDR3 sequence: CAAEGTAGANVLTF. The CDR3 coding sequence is TGTGCAGCAGAGGGGACAGCTGGGGCCAACGTCCTGACTTTC.

This CDR3 reads CATSRDIGEGTGLYNEQFF. CDR3 DNA: TGTGCCACCAGCAGAGATATAGGAGAAGGGACCGGCTTATACAATGAGCAGTTCTTC. This chain links TRBV15 with TRBJ2-1; D may correspond to TRBD1 or TRBD2 (5 bases each). From germline, CDR1 is LNHNV and CDR2 YYDKDF (reference sequence). This CDR3 is built from 19 residues. The germline V and J ends were trimmed by 0 bases and 4 bases, with 22 bases remaining between them. The whole variable domain, remainder taken from reference TRBV15 and TRBJ2-1, is DAMVIQNPRYQVTQFGKPVTLSCSQTLNHNVMYWYQQKSSQAPKLLFHYYDKDFNNEADTPDNFQSRRPNTSFCFLDIRSPGLGDTAMYLCATSRDIGEGTGLYNEQFFGPGTRLTVL.

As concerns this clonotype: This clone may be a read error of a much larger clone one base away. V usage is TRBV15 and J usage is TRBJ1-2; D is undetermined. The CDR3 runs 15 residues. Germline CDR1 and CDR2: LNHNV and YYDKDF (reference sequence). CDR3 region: CATSRSDSGIYVYTF. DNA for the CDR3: TGTGCCACCAGCAGATCTGACTCTGGAATCTATGTCTACACCTTC.

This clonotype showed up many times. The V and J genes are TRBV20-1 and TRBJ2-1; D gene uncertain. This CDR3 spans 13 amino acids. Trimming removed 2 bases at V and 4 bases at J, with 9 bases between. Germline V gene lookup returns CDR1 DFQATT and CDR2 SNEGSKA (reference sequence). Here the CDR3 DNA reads TGCAGTGCTAGATCAGGCCCATACAATGAGCAGTTCTTC. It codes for CSARSGPYNEQFF.

In nucleotides, the CDR3 is TGTGCCAGCAGCCTCATGGGGACCAACAATGAGCAGTTCTTC. This encodes CASSLMGTNNEQFF. The V and J genes are TRBV7-2 and TRBJ2-1; the D call may be TRBD1 or TRBD2 (5 bases each). The V and J ends lost 5 bases and 5 bases respectively, with 13 bases between them. CDR1 is SGHTA and CDR2 is FQGNSA in the germline V gene. The CDR3 loop spans 14 amino acids.

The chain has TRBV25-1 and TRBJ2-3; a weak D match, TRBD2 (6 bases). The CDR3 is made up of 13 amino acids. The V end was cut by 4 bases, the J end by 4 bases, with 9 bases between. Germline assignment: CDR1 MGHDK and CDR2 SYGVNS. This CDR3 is CASSGGDPDTQYF. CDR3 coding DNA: TGTGCCAGCAGTGGGGGGGATCCAGATACGCAGTATTTT. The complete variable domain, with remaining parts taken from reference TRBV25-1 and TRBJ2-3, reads EADIYQTPRYLVIGTGKKITLECSQTMGHDKMYWYQQDPGMELHLIHYSYGVNSTEKGDLSSESTVSRIRTEHFPLTLESARPSHTSQYLCASSGGDPDTQYFGPGTRLTVL.

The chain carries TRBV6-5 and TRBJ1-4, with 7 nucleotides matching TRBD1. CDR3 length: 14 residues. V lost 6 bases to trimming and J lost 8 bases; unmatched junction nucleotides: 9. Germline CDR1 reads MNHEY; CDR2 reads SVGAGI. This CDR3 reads CASRADREGEKLFF. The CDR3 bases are TGTGCCAGCAGGGCAGACAGGGAGGGCGAAAAACTGTTTTTT.